The 31 T cell receptor beta chains reported below all come from one sample, sequenced in a study of shared clonotypes between healthy human individuals. Some clones are missing from TCRdb's copy, which holds only in-frame ones; the method was immunoSEQ multiplex PCR. Here the sample spans some 2.1 million clones, 95% being singletons. The sample taken for sequencing was naive CD4+ T cells sorted from blood. Subset denoted: CD45RA+ positively selected. The receptors shown here come from a man aged 18 to 35 in good health.

The chain combines TRBV11-2 with TRBJ2-5; 8 bases agree with TRBD2. Trimming cost V 8 bases and J 4 bases; bases outside gene matches: 9. CDR3 length equals 14 residues. Germline CDR1 and CDR2: SGHAT and FQNNGV. CDR3 in amino acids: CASSKGSGRETQYF. Written as DNA, the CDR3 is TGTGCCAGCTCTAAAGGGAGCGGGAGAGAGACCCAGTACTTC.

The CDR3 region has the DNA TGCGCCAGCAGCCAAGGGCAGAACACTGAAGCTTTCTTT. Translating gives CASSQGQNTEAFF. The V gene is TRBV4-1, the J gene TRBJ1-1; D unresolved. Germline CDR1 reads MGHRA; CDR2 reads YSYEKL. The V end lost 1 base, the J end lost 1 base, and 4 bases lay between the germline ends. This CDR3 has 13 amino acids.

This chain links TRBV11-1 with TRBJ2-1; D not resolved. Trimming removed 5 bases at V and 2 bases at J, with 13 bases between. CDR1 is SGHAT and CDR2 is FQDESV in the germline V gene (reference sequence). CDR3 length equals 15 residues. In nucleotides, the CDR3 is TGTGCCAGCAGCCTCGGGTTAGCCGCCTACAATGAGCAGTTCTTC. The encoded protein is CASSLGLAAYNEQFF.

This sequence joins TRBV11-2 and TRBJ1-3; tentatively, D is TRBD1 (5 bases). V was cut by 3 bases and J by 0 bases, with 21 bases left in between. Germline loops: CDR1 SGHAT, CDR2 FQNNGV. The CDR3 has 19 residues. The CDR3 bases are TGTGCCAGCAGCTTCCCCACAACAGACCGACAGCTCTCTGGAAACACCATATATTTT. Translated: CASSFPTTDRQLSGNTIYF.

V gene TRBV10-3 combines with J gene TRBJ2-7; TRBD2 matches 9 bases. The CDR3 has 16 residues. In germline, CDR1 is ENHRY, CDR2 SYGVKD. Trimming at V came to 2 bases and at J to 4 bases, leaving 9 bases not matched to a gene. The CDR3 DNA follows: TGTGCCATCAGTGAGCTGGGGGCGGGGGGGCCGTACGAGCAGTACTTC. Protein product: CAISELGAGGPYEQYF.

The rearrangement joins TRBV28 to TRBJ2-4; 9 bases agree with TRBD2. The ends lost 6 bases at V and 0 bases at J; junction bases unmatched: 3. The germline gives CDR1 MDHEN, CDR2 SYDVKM. The CDR3 runs 15 residues. CDR3 in amino acids: CASSGTSIAKNIQYF. Here the CDR3 DNA reads TGTGCCAGCAGCGGGACTAGCATAGCCAAAAACATTCAGTACTTC.

The chain uses TRBV6-1 and TRBJ2-3; D is undetermined. Germline-derived CDR1 and CDR2 are MNHNS and SASEGT. This CDR3 has 15 residues. Trimming stripped 2 bases from V and 0 bases from J, with 9 bases between. The CDR3 DNA reads TGTGCCAGCAGTGAATATGGAGTTAGCACAGATACGCAGTATTTT. Protein sequence: CASSEYGVSTDTQYF.

The chain employs TRBV5-8 and TRBJ2-7; perhaps TRBD1 as D (6 bases). CDR3 size: 15 residues. The V gene lost 5 bases and the J gene lost 0 bases, with 15 bases spanning the gap. The germline CDR1 and CDR2 sequences are SGHTS and YDEGEE. CDR3 loop: CASSSPGHPSYEQYF. The CDR3 nucleotides read TGTGCCAGCAGTTCTCCGGGACATCCCTCCTACGAGCAGTACTTC.

The V call is TRBV7-3, the J call TRBJ1-1; D is unresolved. CDR3 size: 13 residues. Trimming left V 1 base short and J 2 bases short, with 5 bases between. Germline assignment: CDR1 SGHTA and CDR2 FQGTGA. The CDR3 nucleotides read TGTGCCAGCAGCTTAAACTCAAACACTGAAGCTTTCTTT. This codes for CASSLNSNTEAFF.

The chain couples TRBV28 to TRBJ2-7; 8 nucleotides line up with TRBD2. The junction had 16 bases not matched to a gene; V was cut back by 8 bases and J by 4 bases. Germline loops: CDR1 MDHEN, CDR2 SYDVKM. CDR3 length: 16 amino acids. This CDR3 reads CASLDIGSGGGYEQYF. DNA for the CDR3: TGTGCCAGCTTGGATATAGGCAGCGGGGGAGGGTACGAGCAGTACTTC.

This clone has a single count. This rearrangement joins TRBV4-1 to TRBJ2-3, with 9 positions matching TRBD1. V lost 0 bases to trimming and J lost 1 base; unmatched junction nucleotides: 2. Germline assignment: CDR1 MGHRA and CDR2 YSYEKL. This CDR3 contains 16 residues. In DNA, the CDR3 is TGCGCCAGCAGCCAAGATGACAGGGGGGGCACAGATACGCAGTATTTT. Translation: CASSQDDRGGTDTQYF.

Here the CDR3 reads CASIRNHEQYF. CDR3 sequence (DNA): TGTGCCAGCATCCGGAACCACGAGCAGTACTTC. The chain combines TRBV6-1 with TRBJ2-7; D is ambiguous. CDR1 is MNHNS, CDR2 SASEGT, per germline. This CDR3 region has 11 residues. V lost 7 bases, J lost 5 bases, and 9 bases lay in between.

The chain couples TRBV12-5 to TRBJ2-3; D gene unclear. V was cut by 4 bases and J by 2 bases, with 13 bases left in between. Per germline, CDR1 LGHNT and CDR2 FRNRAP. The CDR3 runs 15 residues. The CDR3 spells CASGSRPGHTDTQYF. The CDR3 coding sequence is TGTGCTAGTGGTTCCCGCCCGGGTCACACAGATACGCAGTATTTT. The whole variable domain, filled in from reference TRBV12-5 and TRBJ2-3, reads DARVTQTPRHKVTEMGQEVTMRCQPILGHNTVFWYRQTMMQGLELLAYFRNRAPLDDSGMPKDRFSAEMPDATLATLKIQPSEPRDSAVYFCASGSRPGHTDTQYFGPGTRLTVL.

The J gene is TRBJ1-1, the V gene TRBV7-9; D is unclear. This CDR3 is built from 14 residues. Germline CDR1 SEHNR, CDR2 FQNEAQ (reference sequence). Deletions cut 1 base from V and 10 bases from J, with 16 bases between. DNA for the CDR3: TGTGCCAGCAGCTTAGAGGTTGACCGAAGTGGAGCTTTCTTT. Its protein is CASSLEVDRSGAFF. Variable domain in full (rest from reference TRBV7-9 and TRBJ1-1): DTGVSQNPRHKITKRGQNVTFRCDPISEHNRLYWYRQTLGQGPEFLTYFQNEAQLEKSRLLSDRFSAERPKGSFSTLEIQRTEQGDSAMYLCASSLEVDRSGAFFGQGTRLTVV.

The V and J genes are TRBV9 and TRBJ1-4; D not certain. The CDR3 extends over 14 amino acids. Germline-derived CDR1 and CDR2 are SGDLS and YYNGEE. V lost 2 bases and J 6 bases, leaving 11 bases between the germline ends. This chain's CDR3 is CASSVDPKDEKLFF. CDR3 nucleotide sequence: TGTGCCAGCAGCGTGGACCCAAAAGATGAAAAACTGTTTTTT. The full variable domain, completed using reference TRBV9 and TRBJ1-4, is DSGVTQTPKHLITATGQRVTLRCSPRSGDLSVYWYQQSLDQGLQFLIQYYNGEERAKGNILERFSAQQFPDLHSELNLSSLELGDSALYFCASSVDPKDEKLFFGSGTQLSVL.

To note about this clone: Different DNA sequences within this sample yield the same CDR3. The rearrangement links TRBV7-9 to TRBJ1-1; no clear D gene. Germline V gives CDR1 SEHNR, CDR2 FQNEAQ (reference sequence). CDR3 length equals 14 residues. Trimming took 2 bases from V and 0 from J, leaving 7 bases between them. The CDR3 DNA reads TGTGCCAGCAGCTTAAGGACCTTGAACACTGAAGCTTTCTTT. Translating it yields CASSLRTLNTEAFF.

The J gene is TRBJ2-7, the V gene TRBV18, with 7 bases lining up with TRBD1. After removal of 0 bases from V and 6 bases from J, the junction contained 8 bases not matched to a gene. This CDR3 comprises 15 residues. Per germline, CDR1 KGHSH and CDR2 LQKENI. CDR3 nucleotide sequence: TGTGCCAGCTCACCACCGACAGGGTGGGATGGCGAGCAGTACTTC. Amino acids: CASSPPTGWDGEQYF.

V usage is TRBV7-2 and J usage is TRBJ1-2; 7 bases agree with TRBD1. Unmatched junction bases numbered 7, after V lost 5 bases and J lost 4 bases. Germline CDR1 and CDR2: SGHTA and FQGNSA. This CDR3 is built from 14 residues. CDR3 in DNA: TGTGCCAGCAGCCCTTCAGGGGGATCCTATGGCTACACCTTC. It specifies CASSPSGGSYGYTF.

The V and J genes are TRBV6-1 and TRBJ2-7; 10 positions agree with TRBD1. Losses at the gene ends were 6 bases for V and 2 bases for J; bases not matched to a gene: 7. Germline V CDR1 and CDR2: MNHNS, SASEGT. The CDR3 sequence is 15 residues long. CDR3 coding DNA: TGTGCCAGCAGAGGGTCCGGGACAGGGGCCTACGAGCAGTACTTC. It codes for CASRGSGTGAYEQYF.

V usage is TRBV27 and J usage is TRBJ1-6; TRBD1 might be the D (5 bases). Trimming took off 2 bases at V and 9 bases at J, with 8 bases between the two ends. Per germline, CDR1 MNHEY and CDR2 SMNVEV (reference sequence). CDR3 length equals 13 residues. CDR3 in amino acids: CASSLRDGSPLHF. The DNA of the CDR3 is TGTGCCAGCAGTTTAAGGGACGGTTCACCCCTCCACTTT.

The chain has TRBV29-1 and TRBJ2-7, with 8 bases fitting TRBD1. Germline trimming cut 4 bases from V and 3 bases from J; bases unmatched to any gene: 11. This CDR3 has 15 residues. The germline gives CDR1 SQVTM, CDR2 ANQGSEA. CDR3 sequence: CSVVKQGVSRYEQYF. The CDR3 DNA reads as TGCAGCGTTGTAAAACAGGGGGTGTCCCGCTACGAGCAGTACTTC.

The gene calls are TRBV5-1 and TRBJ1-2, with a possible D match to TRBD1 (5 bases). Germline loops: CDR1 SGHRS, CDR2 YFSETQ. V was clipped by 3 bases and J by 8 bases, with 20 bases between them. The CDR3 covers 15 residues. In nucleotides, the CDR3 is TGCGCCAGCAGCTCCACAGTGGGGGGATCGGTGGGCTACACCTTC. Translation: CASSSTVGGSVGYTF.

The chain carries TRBV11-2 and TRBJ2-3; no definite D call. The germline V and J ends were trimmed by 1 base and 0 bases, with 11 bases remaining between them. The CDR3 runs 16 residues. Germline-derived CDR1 and CDR2 are SGHAT and FQNNGV. In nucleotides, the CDR3 is TGTGCCAGCAGCTTAGTGCGGTTGTTTAGCACAGATACGCAGTATTTT. Encoded protein: CASSLVRLFSTDTQYF.

This sequence joins TRBV30 and TRBJ2-2, with D unresolved. The CDR3 has 13 amino acids. Germline CDR1 GTSNPN, CDR2 SVGIG (reference sequence). V lost 2 bases, J lost 5 bases, and 9 bases lay in between. This CDR3 is CAWSPTQTGELFF. CDR3 DNA sequence: TGTGCCTGGAGTCCAACTCAAACCGGGGAGCTGTTTTTT.

The chain has TRBV11-3 and TRBJ2-3, with D perhaps TRBD1 (7 bases). Trimming took off 1 base at V and 6 bases at J, with 17 bases between the two ends. CDR3 size: 16 residues. CDR1 is SGHNT, CDR2 YENEEA, per germline. CDR3 bases: TGTGCCAGCAGCTTAGGACAGGGACTCCTGTCTGATACGCAGTATTTT. Translation gives CASSLGQGLLSDTQYF.

This chain links TRBV6-1 with TRBJ2-5; tentatively, D is TRBD1 (6 bases). The assigned J gene may be wrong: the sequence end matches TRBJ2-7 better. Germline CDR1 reads MNHNS; CDR2 reads SASEGT. The CDR3 covers 14 residues. This CDR3 is CASSDRQGWSEQYF. The CDR3 region has the DNA TGTGCCAGCAGTGATAGGCAGGGGTGGTCCGAGCAGTACTTC.

This clone came up a few times. The chain uses TRBV10-3 and TRBJ2-7; D is possibly TRBD2 (5 bases). The V gene lost 4 bases and the J gene lost 2 bases, with 12 bases spanning the gap. Germline CDR1 is ENHRY and CDR2 is SYGVKD. The CDR3 is 14 residues long. In DNA form, the CDR3 reads TGTGCCATCAGTGCGGCTAGCAAAACCTACGAGCAGTACTTC. Protein sequence: CAISAASKTYEQYF.

The chain links TRBV7-2 to TRBJ2-7; 11 bases agree with TRBD1. Trimming removed 4 bases from V and 0 bases from J; junction bases left unmatched: 5. Germline V CDR1 and CDR2: SGHTA, FQGNSA. CDR3 length: 16 residues. This CDR3 reads CASSSGTGGTSYEQYF. CDR3 DNA: TGTGCCAGCAGCTCCGGGACAGGGGGTACCTCCTACGAGCAGTACTTC.

V is TRBV11-2 and J is TRBJ2-6; D is ambiguous. The germline V and J ends were trimmed by 2 bases and 0 bases, with 17 bases remaining between them. CDR3 length: 19 amino acids. In germline, CDR1 is SGHAT, CDR2 FQNNGV. CDR3: CASSLSSWSHGSGANVLTF. The CDR3 DNA reads TGTGCCAGCAGCTTAAGTTCTTGGAGCCACGGCTCTGGGGCCAACGTCCTGACTTTC.

This clone has only one observation. V and J are TRBV6-5 and TRBJ2-7; D not certain. This CDR3 has 15 amino acids. Germline values: CDR1 MNHEY, CDR2 SVGAGI. The V end was cut by 0 bases, the J end by 3 bases, with 12 bases between. CDR3 residues: CASSYSILGIYEQYF. The CDR3 bases are TGTGCCAGCAGTTACTCGATTCTGGGTATCTACGAGCAGTACTTC.

The chain couples TRBV6-6 to TRBJ1-1; D remains unclear. The CDR3 is 15 residues long. Germline values: CDR1 MNHNY, CDR2 SVGAGI (reference sequence). Between the trimmed V and J ends, which lost 2 bases and 4 bases, there was a span of 14 bases. The CDR3 DNA is TGTGCCAGCAGTTACGTTGCCAGGTCGGGCACTGAAGCTTTCTTT. It encodes CASSYVARSGTEAFF.